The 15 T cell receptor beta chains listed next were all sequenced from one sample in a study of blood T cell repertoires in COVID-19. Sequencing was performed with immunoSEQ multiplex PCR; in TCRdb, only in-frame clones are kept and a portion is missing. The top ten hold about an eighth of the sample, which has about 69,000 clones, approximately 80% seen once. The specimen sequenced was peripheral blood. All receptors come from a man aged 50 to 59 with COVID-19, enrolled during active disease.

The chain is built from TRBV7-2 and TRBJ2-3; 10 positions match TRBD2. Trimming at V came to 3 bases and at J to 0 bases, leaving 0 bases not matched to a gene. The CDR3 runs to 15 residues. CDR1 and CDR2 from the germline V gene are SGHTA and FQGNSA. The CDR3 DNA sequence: TGTGCCAGCAGCTTTAGCGGGGGGAGCACAGATACGCAGTATTTT. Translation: CASSFSGGSTDTQYF.

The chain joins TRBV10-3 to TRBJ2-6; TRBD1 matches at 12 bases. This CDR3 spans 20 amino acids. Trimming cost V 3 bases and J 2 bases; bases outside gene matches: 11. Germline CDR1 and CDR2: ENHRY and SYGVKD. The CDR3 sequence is CAISDMVIGTGGAGANVLTF. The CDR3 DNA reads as TGTGCCATCAGTGATATGGTAATCGGGACAGGGGGCGCTGGGGCCAACGTCCTGACTTTC.

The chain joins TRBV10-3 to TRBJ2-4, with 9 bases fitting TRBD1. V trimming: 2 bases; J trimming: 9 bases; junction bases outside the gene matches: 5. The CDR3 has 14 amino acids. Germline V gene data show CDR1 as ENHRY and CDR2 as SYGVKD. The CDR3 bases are TGTGCCATCAGTGAGACGGGACAGGGTCCCATTCAGTACTTC. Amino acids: CAISETGQGPIQYF.

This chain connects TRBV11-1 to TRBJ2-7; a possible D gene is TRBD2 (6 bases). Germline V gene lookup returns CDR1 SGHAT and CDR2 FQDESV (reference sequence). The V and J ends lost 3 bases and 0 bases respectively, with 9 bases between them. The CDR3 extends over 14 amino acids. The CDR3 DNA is TGTGCCAGCAGCTTGGGGGGAAGCTCCTACGAGCAGTACTTC. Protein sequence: CASSLGGSSYEQYF. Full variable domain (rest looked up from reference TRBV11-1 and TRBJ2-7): EAEVAQSPRYKITEKSQAVAFWCDPISGHATLYWYRQILGQGPELLVQFQDESVVDDSQLPKDRFSAERLKGVDSTLKIQPAELGDSAMYLCASSLGGSSYEQYFGPGTRLTVT.

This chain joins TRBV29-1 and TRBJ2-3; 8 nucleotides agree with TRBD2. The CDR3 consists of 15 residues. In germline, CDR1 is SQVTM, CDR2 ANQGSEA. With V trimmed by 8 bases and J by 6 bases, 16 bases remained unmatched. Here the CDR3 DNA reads TGCAGCACTCGGTTAGCGGGGACCCAAAGGGATACGCAGTATTTT. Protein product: CSTRLAGTQRDTQYF.

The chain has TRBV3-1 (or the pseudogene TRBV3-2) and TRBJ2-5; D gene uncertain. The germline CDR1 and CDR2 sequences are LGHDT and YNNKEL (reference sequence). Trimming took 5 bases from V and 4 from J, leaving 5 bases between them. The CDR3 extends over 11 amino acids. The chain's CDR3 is CASSSRETQYF. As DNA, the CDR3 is TGTGCCAGCAGCTCCCGAGAGACCCAGTACTTC.

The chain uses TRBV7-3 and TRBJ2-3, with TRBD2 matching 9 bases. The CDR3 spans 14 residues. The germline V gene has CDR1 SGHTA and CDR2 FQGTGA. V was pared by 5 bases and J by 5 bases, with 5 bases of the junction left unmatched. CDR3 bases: TGTGCCAGCAGCCCTAGCGGGGCAGGAGATACGCAGTATTTT. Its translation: CASSPSGAGDTQYF.

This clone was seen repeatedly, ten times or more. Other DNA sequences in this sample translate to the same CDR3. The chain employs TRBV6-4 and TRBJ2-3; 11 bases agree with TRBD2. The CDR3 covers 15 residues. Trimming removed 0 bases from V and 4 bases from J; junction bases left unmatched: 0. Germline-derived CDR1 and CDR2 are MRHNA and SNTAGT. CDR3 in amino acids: CASSDSSGGADTQYF. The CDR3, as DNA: TGTGCCAGCAGTGACTCTAGCGGGGGGGCAGATACGCAGTATTTT.

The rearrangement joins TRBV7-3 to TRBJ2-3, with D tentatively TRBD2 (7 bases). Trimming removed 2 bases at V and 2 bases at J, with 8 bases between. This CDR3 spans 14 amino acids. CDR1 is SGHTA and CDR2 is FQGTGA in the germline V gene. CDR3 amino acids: CASSLAGATDTQYF. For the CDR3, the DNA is TGTGCCAGCAGCTTAGCGGGGGCCACAGATACGCAGTATTTT.

As DNA, the CDR3 is TGTGCCAGCAGCCCACGACCGGACAGTCTCTATGGCTACACCTTC. Translation gives CASSPRPDSLYGYTF. This sequence joins TRBV11-2 and TRBJ1-2; D possibly corresponds to TRBD1 (6 bases). This CDR3 region has 15 residues. Trimming removed 5 bases at V and 4 bases at J, with 17 bases between. CDR1 SGHAT and CDR2 FQNNGV come from the germline V gene. The entire variable domain, with the rest obtained from reference TRBV11-2 and TRBJ1-2, is as follows: EAGVAQSPRYKIIEKRQSVAFWCNPISGHATLYWYQQILGQGPKLLIQFQNNGVVDDSQLPKDRFSAERLKGVDSTLKIQPAKLEDSAVYLCASSPRPDSLYGYTFGSGTRLTVV.

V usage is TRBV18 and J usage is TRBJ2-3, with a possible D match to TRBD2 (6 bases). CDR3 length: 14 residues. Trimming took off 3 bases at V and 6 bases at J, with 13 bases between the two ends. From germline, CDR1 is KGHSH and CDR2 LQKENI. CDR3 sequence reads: CASSPGLSTDTQYF. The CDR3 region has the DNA TGTGCCAGCTCACCGGGACTCTCAACGGATACGCAGTATTTT.

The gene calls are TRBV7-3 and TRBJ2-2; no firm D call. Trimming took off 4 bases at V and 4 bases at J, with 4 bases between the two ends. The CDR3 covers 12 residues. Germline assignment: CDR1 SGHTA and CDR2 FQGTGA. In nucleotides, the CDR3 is TGTGCCAGCAGCTCCCTCACCGGGGAGCTGTTTTTT. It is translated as CASSSLTGELFF.

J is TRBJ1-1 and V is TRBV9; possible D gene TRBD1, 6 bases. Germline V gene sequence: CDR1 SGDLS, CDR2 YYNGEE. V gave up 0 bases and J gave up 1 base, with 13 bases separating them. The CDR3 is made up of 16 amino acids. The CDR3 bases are TGTGCCAGCAGCGTAGGGATCCAGGGACAGAACACTGAAGCTTTCTTT. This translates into CASSVGIQGQNTEAFF. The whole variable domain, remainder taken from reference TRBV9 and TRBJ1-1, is DSGVTQTPKHLITATGQRVTLRCSPRSGDLSVYWYQQSLDQGLQFLIQYYNGEERAKGNILERFSAQQFPDLHSELNLSSLELGDSALYFCASSVGIQGQNTEAFFGQGTRLTVV.

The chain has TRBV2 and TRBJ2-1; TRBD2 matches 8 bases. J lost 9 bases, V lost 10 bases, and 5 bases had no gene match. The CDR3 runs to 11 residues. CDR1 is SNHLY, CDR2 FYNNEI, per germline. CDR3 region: CANSRGVEQFF. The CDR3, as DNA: TGTGCCAACTCGCGGGGGGTTGAGCAGTTCTTC.

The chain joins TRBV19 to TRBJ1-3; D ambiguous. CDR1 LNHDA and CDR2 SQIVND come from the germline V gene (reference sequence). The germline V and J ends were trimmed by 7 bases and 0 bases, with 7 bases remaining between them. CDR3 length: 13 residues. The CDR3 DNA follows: TGTGCCAGTAACTATTACTCTGGAAACACCATATATTTT. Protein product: CASNYYSGNTIYF. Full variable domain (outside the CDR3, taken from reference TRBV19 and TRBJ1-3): DGGITQSPKYLFRKEGQNVTLSCEQNLNHDAMYWYRQDPGQGLRLIYYSQIVNDFQKGDIAEGYSVSREKKESFPLTVTSAQKNPTAFYLCASNYYSGNTIYFGEGSWLTVV.